Listed below are T cell receptor beta chains from one sample, sequenced in a study of monozygotic twins with cystic fibrosis. Clones were sequenced by immunoSEQ multiplex PCR, and TCRdb holds only the in-frame ones, with some missing. Here the sample spans about 15,000 clones, 70% to 90% being singletons. The material sequenced was blood. The receptors originated from a boy between 10 and 17 years old with cystic fibrosis. CDR3s include the opening cysteine and the closing phenylalanine or tryptophan. The order of the fields is clone size, J gene, D gene, V gene, CDR3 protein, CDR3 DNA. The D gene is left open where the match is weak. Part of the rows lack a size; the others show once, few, many or a class for expanded clones.

abundance: once; j_gene: TRBJ2-7; d_gene: .; v_gene: TRBV5-8; CDR3aa: CASTLGAASSYEQYF; CDR3nt: TGTGCCAGCACCCTTGGGGCGGCCTCCTCCTACGAGCAGTACTTC
abundance: .; j_gene: TRBJ1-6; d_gene: TRBD1; v_gene: TRBV11-2; CDR3aa: CASSLDRDRGTPLHF; CDR3nt: TGTGCCAGCAGCTTAGATAGGGACAGGGGAACACCCCTCCACTTT
abundance: .; j_gene: TRBJ2-1; d_gene: .; v_gene: TRBV7-9; CDR3aa: CASSSGLEYNEQFF; CDR3nt: TGTGCCAGCAGCTCGGGACTGGAGTACAATGAGCAGTTCTTC
abundance: .; j_gene: TRBJ2-7; d_gene: TRBD2; v_gene: TRBV6-1; CDR3aa: CASSAWGLAGNSYEQYF; CDR3nt: TGTGCCAGCAGTGCCTGGGGACTAGCGGGGAATTCCTACGAGCAGTACTTC
abundance: .; j_gene: TRBJ1-2; d_gene: .; v_gene: TRBV7-3; CDR3aa: CASSLSGAHPWGF; CDR3nt: TGTGCCAGCAGCTTATCAGGGGCACATCCCTGGGGCTTC
abundance: .; j_gene: TRBJ2-5; d_gene: .; v_gene: TRBV7-3; CDR3aa: CASSPPIVETQYF; CDR3nt: TGTGCCAGCAGCCCTCCTATAGTGGAGACCCAGTACTTC
abundance: few; j_gene: TRBJ2-1; d_gene: .; v_gene: TRBV5-1; CDR3aa: CASSSQGNEQFF; CDR3nt: TGCGCCAGCAGCTCACAGGGAAATGAGCAGTTCTTC
abundance: .; j_gene: TRBJ1-3; d_gene: .; v_gene: TRBV10-3; CDR3aa: CAIRMDGDSGNTIYF; CDR3nt: TGTGCCATCAGGATGGACGGCGACTCTGGAAACACCATATATTTT
abundance: .; j_gene: TRBJ2-1; d_gene: .; v_gene: TRBV30; CDR3aa: CAWSVRQINEQFF; CDR3nt: TGTGCCTGGAGTGTGCGGCAGATCAATGAGCAGTTCTTC
abundance: .; j_gene: TRBJ1-2; d_gene: .; v_gene: TRBV9; CDR3aa: CASSVDGYNYGYTF; CDR3nt: TGTGCCAGCAGCGTAGACGGCTATAACTATGGCTACACCTTC
abundance: .; j_gene: TRBJ2-7; d_gene: .; v_gene: TRBV15; CDR3aa: CATSREPGYEQYF; CDR3nt: TGTGCCACCAGCAGAGAACCGGGCTACGAGCAGTACTTC
abundance: once; j_gene: TRBJ2-1; d_gene: .; v_gene: TRBV5-1; CDR3aa: CASHTPEEGVKFF; CDR3nt: TGCGCCAGCCATACCCCGGAAGAAGGTGTTAAGTTCTTC
abundance: .; j_gene: TRBJ2-1; d_gene: TRBD1; v_gene: TRBV27; CDR3aa: CASRAGQGAYNEQFF; CDR3nt: TGTGCCAGCAGGGCCGGCCAGGGGGCCTACAATGAGCAGTTCTTC
abundance: .; j_gene: TRBJ2-7; d_gene: .; v_gene: TRBV6-6; CDR3aa: CASTLAEPVYEQYF; CDR3nt: TGTGCCAGCACCTTAGCGGAGCCCGTGTACGAGCAGTACTTC
abundance: once; j_gene: TRBJ1-1; d_gene: .; v_gene: TRBV4-1; CDR3aa: CASSRRDSQRGTEAFF; CDR3nt: TGCGCCAGCAGCCGCCGGGACTCCCAGAGGGGGACTGAAGCTTTCTTT
abundance: .; j_gene: TRBJ1-2; d_gene: TRBD1; v_gene: TRBV11-2; CDR3aa: CASSSDTGAGYTF; CDR3nt: TGTGCCAGCAGCTCCGACACAGGGGCTGGCTACACCTTC
abundance: .; j_gene: TRBJ2-3; d_gene: .; v_gene: TRBV29-1; CDR3aa: CSVEVPTDTQYF; CDR3nt: TGCAGCGTTGAAGTACCCACAGATACGCAGTATTTT
abundance: .; j_gene: TRBJ1-4; d_gene: .; v_gene: TRBV30; CDR3aa: CAWSVRGRKNEKLFF; CDR3nt: TGTGCCTGGAGTGTAAGGGGCAGGAAAAATGAAAAACTGTTTTTT
abundance: .; j_gene: TRBJ2-3; d_gene: TRBD2; v_gene: TRBV6-4; CDR3aa: CASSESSGGGDTQYF; CDR3nt: TGTGCCAGCAGTGAGTCTAGCGGGGGAGGAGATACGCAGTATTTT
abundance: .; j_gene: TRBJ2-5; d_gene: .; v_gene: TRBV5-6; CDR3aa: CASSLSSGWPETQYF; CDR3nt: TGTGCCAGCAGCTTAAGTTCAGGCTGGCCGGAGACCCAGTACTTC
abundance: .; j_gene: TRBJ1-5; d_gene: TRBD1; v_gene: TRBV4-1; CDR3aa: CASSQRQGSNQPQHF; CDR3nt: TGCGCCAGCAGCCAGAGACAGGGGAGCAATCAGCCCCAGCATTTT
abundance: .; j_gene: TRBJ2-7; d_gene: TRBD2; v_gene: TRBV28; CDR3aa: CASSLGLAGIEYEQYF; CDR3nt: TGTGCCAGCAGTTTAGGTCTAGCGGGAATCGAGTACGAGCAGTACTTC
abundance: .; j_gene: TRBJ2-1; d_gene: TRBD2; v_gene: TRBV13; CDR3aa: CASSSPGTSAPNEQFF; CDR3nt: TGTGCCAGCAGCTCCCCCGGGACTAGCGCACCTAATGAGCAGTTCTTC
abundance: .; j_gene: TRBJ2-7; d_gene: .; v_gene: TRBV18; CDR3aa: CASSPLDRLYEQYF; CDR3nt: TGTGCCAGCTCACCCTTGGACAGACTCTACGAGCAGTACTTC
abundance: .; j_gene: TRBJ1-4; d_gene: .; v_gene: TRBV27; CDR3aa: CASRIIGAEKLFF; CDR3nt: TGTGCCAGCAGGATTATAGGGGCTGAAAAACTGTTTTTT
abundance: .; j_gene: TRBJ2-5; d_gene: .; v_gene: TRBV27; CDR3aa: CASSSTAWAQETQYF; CDR3nt: TGTGCCAGCAGCTCCACAGCCTGGGCACAAGAGACCCAGTACTTC
abundance: .; j_gene: TRBJ2-7; d_gene: .; v_gene: TRBV21-1; CDR3aa: CASGTGTSSHEQYF; CDR3nt: TGTGCCAGCGGGACCGGGACTAGCTCCCACGAGCAGTACTTC
abundance: .; j_gene: TRBJ2-7; d_gene: TRBD2; v_gene: TRBV2; CDR3aa: CASSPSGTILRQYF; CDR3nt: TGTGCCAGCAGTCCTAGCGGGACAATACTCCGGCAGTACTTC
abundance: once; j_gene: TRBJ1-6; d_gene: .; v_gene: TRBV6-1; CDR3aa: CASSVTTQGYNPLHF; CDR3nt: TGTGCCAGCAGTGTCACGACACAGGGTTATAATCCCCTCCACTTT